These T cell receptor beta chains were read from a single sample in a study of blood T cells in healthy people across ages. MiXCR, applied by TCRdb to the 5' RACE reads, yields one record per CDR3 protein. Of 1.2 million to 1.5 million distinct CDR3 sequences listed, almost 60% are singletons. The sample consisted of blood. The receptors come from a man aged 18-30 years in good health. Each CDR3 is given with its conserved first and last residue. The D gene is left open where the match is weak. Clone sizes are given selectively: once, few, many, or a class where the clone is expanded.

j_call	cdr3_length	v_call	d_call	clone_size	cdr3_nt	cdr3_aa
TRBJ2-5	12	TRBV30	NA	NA	TGTGCCTGGAGTGTCCTCCGCGAGACCCAGTACTTC	CAWSVLRETQYF
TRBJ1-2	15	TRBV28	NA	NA	TGTGCCAGCAGTTTGCGTGAATACAGCGCTCGTGGCTACACCTTC	CASSLREYSARGYTF
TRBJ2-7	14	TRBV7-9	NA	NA	TGTGCCAGCAGACCACAGGAAAACTCCTACGAGCAGTACTTC	CASRPQENSYEQYF
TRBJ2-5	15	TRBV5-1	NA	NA	TGCGCCAGCAGCTTTGGTTTAAGGGGATGGGGGACCCAGTACTTC	CASSFGLRGWGTQYF
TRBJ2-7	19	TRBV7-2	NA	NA	TGTGCCTGCAGCCCCCCCCCATCAGCAGGGCCCATTGAGTCCTACGAGCAGTACTTC	CACSPPPSAGPIESYEQYF
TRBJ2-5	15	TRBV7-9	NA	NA	TGTGCCAGCAGCTTAAGTTGGGCCGATCAAGAGACCCAGTACTTC	CASSLSWADQETQYF
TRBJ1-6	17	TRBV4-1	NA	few	TGCGCCAGCAGCCAATGGACGGACAGCCTTTATAATTCACCCCTCCACTTT	CASSQWTDSLYNSPLHF
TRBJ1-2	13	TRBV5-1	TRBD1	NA	TGCGCCAGCAGCTCCACAGGGGGCGGTGGCTACACCTTC	CASSSTGGGGYTF
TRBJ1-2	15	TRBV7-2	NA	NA	TGTGCCAGCAGCTTAGTTAGGGTAAATGGCTATGGCTACACCTTC	CASSLVRVNGYGYTF
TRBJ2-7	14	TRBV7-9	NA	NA	TGTGCCAGCAGCTTCCCCGGGACCCCCTACGAGCAGTACTTC	CASSFPGTPYEQYF
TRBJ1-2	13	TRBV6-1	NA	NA	TGTGCCAGCAGTGTCTCCGGGACCTATGGCTACACCTTC	CASSVSGTYGYTF
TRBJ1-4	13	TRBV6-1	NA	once	TGTGCCAGCAGTCTGGACAGTGATGAAAAACTGTTTTTT	CASSLDSDEKLFF
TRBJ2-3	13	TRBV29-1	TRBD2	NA	TGCAGCGTTGAAACTAGCGGGCGGTTCCCCCCGTATTTT	CSVETSGRFPPYF
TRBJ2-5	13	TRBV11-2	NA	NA	TGTGCCAGCAGCCGGACGATGGGGGAGACCCAGTACTTC	CASSRTMGETQYF
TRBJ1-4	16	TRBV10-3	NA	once	TGTGCCATCAGTGAGTCAGGGCTGGGGGCTAATGAAAAACTGTTTTTT	CAISESGLGANEKLFF
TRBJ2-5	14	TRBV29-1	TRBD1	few	TGCAGCGTTGCTGGGACAGGCTACCAAGAGACCCAGTACTTC	CSVAGTGYQETQYF
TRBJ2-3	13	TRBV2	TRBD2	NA	TGTGCCGGCACTAGCGGCTACACAGATACGCAGTATTTT	CAGTSGYTDTQYF
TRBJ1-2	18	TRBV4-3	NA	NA	TGCGCCAGCAGCCAAGATCTGCGAACAGGAAATACTAACTATGGCTACACCTTC	CASSQDLRTGNTNYGYTF
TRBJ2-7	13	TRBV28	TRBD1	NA	TGTGCCAGCCTTTCCGGGACAGGCTACGAGCAGTACTTC	CASLSGTGYEQYF
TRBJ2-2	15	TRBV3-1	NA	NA	TGTGCCAGCAGCAATCGTAGGGGGATGGCCGGGGAGCTGTTTTTT	CASSNRRGMAGELFF
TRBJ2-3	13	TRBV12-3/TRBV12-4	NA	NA	TGTGCCAGCAGTTTCTTTAGCACAGATACGCAGTATTTT	CASSFFSTDTQYF
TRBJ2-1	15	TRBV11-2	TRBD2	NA	TGTGCCAGCAGCTTACTAGCGGGGGGTGGGTATGAGCAGTTCTTC	CASSLLAGGGYEQFF
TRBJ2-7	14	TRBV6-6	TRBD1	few	TGTGCCAGCAGTCCATGGGACAGGGCCTACGAGCAGTACTTC	CASSPWDRAYEQYF
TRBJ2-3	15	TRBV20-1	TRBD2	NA	TGCAGTGCTAGAGCCCGACTAGCTAGCACAGATACGCAGTATTTT	CSARARLASTDTQYF
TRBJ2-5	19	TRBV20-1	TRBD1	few	TGCAGTGCTAAAGCAACCCGTCCGTTTCAGGGGGCGATTCAAGAGACCCAGTACTTC	CSAKATRPFQGAIQETQYF
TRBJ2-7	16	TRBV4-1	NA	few	TGCGCCAGCAGCCAAGATTCCGGGACTGGATACTACGAGCAGTACTTC	CASSQDSGTGYYEQYF
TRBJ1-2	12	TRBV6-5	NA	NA	TGTGCCAGCAGCAAGGAGATCTATGGCTACACCTTC	CASSKEIYGYTF
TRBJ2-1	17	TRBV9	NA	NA	TGTGCCAGCAGCGTAGCCTCTGACCCCGGGGCTTACAATGAGCAGTTCTTC	CASSVASDPGAYNEQFF
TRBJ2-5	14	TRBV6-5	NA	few	TGTGCCAGCAGTTACTGGCAGGGCCAAGAGACCCAGTACTTC	CASSYWQGQETQYF
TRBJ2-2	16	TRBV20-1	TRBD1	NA	TGCAGTGCTAGAGATTATAGAGACAGGGGAGCCGGGGAGCTGTTTTTT	CSARDYRDRGAGELFF
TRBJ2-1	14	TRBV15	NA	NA	TGTGCCACCAGCAGGACAGTGACAGGAAATGAGCAGTTCTTC	CATSRTVTGNEQFF
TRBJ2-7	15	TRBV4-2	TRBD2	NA	TGTGCCAGCAGCCAACTGGCTAGCGGAAACTACGAGCAGTACTTC	CASSQLASGNYEQYF
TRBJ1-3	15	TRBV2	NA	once	TGTGCCAGCAGATTTACTACAGGGTCTGGAAACACCATATATTTT	CASRFTTGSGNTIYF
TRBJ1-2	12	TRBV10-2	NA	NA	TGCGCCAGCAGTCCCGATGCGGATGGCTACACCTTC	CASSPDADGYTF
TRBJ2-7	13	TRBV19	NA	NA	TGTGCGTCTGGGCCGGCGGGGCCCGACGAGCAGTACTTC	CASGPAGPDEQYF
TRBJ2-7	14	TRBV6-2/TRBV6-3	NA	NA	TGTGCCAGCAGCCCCCAGGGTTCCCCCTACGAGCAGTACTTC	CASSPQGSPYEQYF
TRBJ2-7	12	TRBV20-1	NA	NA	TGCAGTGCTAGCACGACAGCCTACGAGCAGTACTTC	CSASTTAYEQYF
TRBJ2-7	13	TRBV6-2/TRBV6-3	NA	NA	TGTGCCAGCAGTTCAGAGGTCTTTGGCGAGCAGTACTTC	CASSSEVFGEQYF
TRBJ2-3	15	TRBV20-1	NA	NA	TGCAGTGCCGACCAATCCGGGACGAGCACAGATACGCAGTATTTT	CSADQSGTSTDTQYF
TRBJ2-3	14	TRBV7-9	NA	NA	TGTGCCAGCAGCTTCCATTCTAGGGCAGATACGCAGTATTTT	CASSFHSRADTQYF
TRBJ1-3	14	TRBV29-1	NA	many	TGCAGCGTTGAAGATGGGGGGGCGGGAAACACCATATATTTT	CSVEDGGAGNTIYF
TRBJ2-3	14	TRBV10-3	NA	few	TGTGCCATCAGTGAGGGCAGATCCCCAGATACGCAGTATTTT	CAISEGRSPDTQYF
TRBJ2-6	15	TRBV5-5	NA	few	TGTGCCAGCAGCCCTTCCATCTCTGGGGCCAACGTCCTGACTTTC	CASSPSISGANVLTF
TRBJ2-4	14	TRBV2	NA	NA	TGTGCCAGCAGGCGGGACAGCCTAAAAAACATTCAGTACTTC	CASRRDSLKNIQYF
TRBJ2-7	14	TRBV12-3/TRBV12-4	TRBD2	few	TGTGCCAGCGTTCTCGGCGGGGGTTCCTACGAGCAGTACTTC	CASVLGGGSYEQYF
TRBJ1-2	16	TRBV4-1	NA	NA	TGCGCCAGCAGCCTCGGACGGAGGCCTCTAGGCGATGGCTACACCTTC	CASSLGRRPLGDGYTF
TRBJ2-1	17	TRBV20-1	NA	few	TGCAGTGCTAGGGGCGCAAGCCAGGCGGGGTCCTACAATGAGCAGTTCTTC	CSARGASQAGSYNEQFF
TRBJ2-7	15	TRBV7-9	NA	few	TGTGCCAGCAGCAGCACCACAGGGAGCTCCTACGAGCAGTACTTC	CASSSTTGSSYEQYF
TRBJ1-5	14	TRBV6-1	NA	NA	TGTGCCAGCAGACCTGGACAGTACTTCCAGCCCCAGCATTTT	CASRPGQYFQPQHF
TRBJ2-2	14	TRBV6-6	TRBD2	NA	TGTGCCAGCAACGTCGGGGGGTCCACCGGGGAGCTGTTTTTT	CASNVGGSTGELFF
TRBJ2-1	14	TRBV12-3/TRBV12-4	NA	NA	TGTGCCAGCAGTCAAGGGACAATGACGGATGAGCAGTTCTTC	CASSQGTMTDEQFF
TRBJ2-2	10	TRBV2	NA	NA	TGTGCCAGCTATGACGGGGAGCTGTTTTTT	CASYDGELFF
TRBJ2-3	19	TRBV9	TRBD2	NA	TGTGCCAGCAGCGCTCTAGCCCCGGGACTAGCGGGGATCTCAGATACGCAGTATTTT	CASSALAPGLAGISDTQYF
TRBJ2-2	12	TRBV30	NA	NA	TGTGCCTGGAGTGGTGACACCGGGGAGCTGTTTTTT	CAWSGDTGELFF
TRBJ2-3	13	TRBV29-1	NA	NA	TGCAGCGTTTTTGCGGGGTTCAAAGATACGCAGTATTTT	CSVFAGFKDTQYF
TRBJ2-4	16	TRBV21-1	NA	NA	TGTGCCAGCAGCACGGAGGACAGGCTAGCCAAAAACATTCAGTACTTC	CASSTEDRLAKNIQYF
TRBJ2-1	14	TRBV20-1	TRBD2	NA	TGCAGTGCGCCATTCTTAGCGGGAGTCGATGAGCAGTTCTTC	CSAPFLAGVDEQFF
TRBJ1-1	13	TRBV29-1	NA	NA	TGCAGCGTGCCATTTGGACGGGACACTGAAGCTTTCTTT	CSVPFGRDTEAFF
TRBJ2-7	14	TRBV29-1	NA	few	TGCAGCCCCTCCCCCCCGGGGAACAACTACGAGCAGTACTTC	CSPSPPGNNYEQYF
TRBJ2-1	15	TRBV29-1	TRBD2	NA	TGCAGCTCAGAAGGTGGACTAGCGGGAGACGATGAGCAGTTCTTC	CSSEGGLAGDDEQFF